This T cell receptor (beta chain) was sequenced for a study of blood T cell repertoires in COVID-19. Here immunoSEQ multiplex PCR was the method, and the copy in TCRdb shows in-frame clones only, minus some. The table shows some 300,000 clones, with 88% occurring only once. Per germline, CDR1 LGHNA and CDR2 YNFKEQ. The CDR3 runs 16 residues. V lost 4 bases, J lost 1 base, and 15 bases lay in between. The receptor comes from a woman in her thirties who had recovered from COVID-19. The rearrangement joins TRBV4-2 to TRBJ2-3; tentatively, D is TRBD2 (5 bases). The specimen was peripheral blood. CDR3 loop: CASSLGLAARTDTQYF. CDR3 DNA: TGTGCCAGCAGCCTAGGGCTAGCTGCCCGCACAGATACGCAGTATTTT.